This T cell receptor (beta chain) was retrieved from a study of blood T cell repertoires in COVID-19. Germline assignment: CDR1 MNHEY and CDR2 SMNVEV (reference sequence). V trimming: 6 bases; J trimming: 4 bases; junction bases outside the gene matches: 7. CDR3 length equals 14 residues. Here immunoSEQ multiplex PCR was the method, and the copy in TCRdb shows in-frame clones only, minus some. The table lists roughly 250,000 clones, more than 85% of them singletons. Input material: peripheral blood. The sequence derives from a man in his thirties or forties with acute or convalescent COVID-19. V gene TRBV27 combines with J gene TRBJ1-2; 8 nucleotides align to TRBD1. CDR3 loop: CASSPTGAAYGYTF. The CDR3 region has the DNA TGTGCCAGCAGCCCGACAGGGGCGGCCTATGGCTACACCTTC.